The present entry profiles one T cell receptor beta chain with its context. Its target is unknown. The source of the sample is a study of T cell responses to AZD1222 COVID-19 vaccine. Study-wide results and limits: It was only after the peak T cell response that any repertoires were sampled. Spike-spanning, vaccine-associated CD4 TCRs were dominant at 160-218 and 743-854.

Clones were sequenced by immunoSEQ multiplex PCR, and TCRdb holds only the in-frame ones, with some missing. The top ten hold about a tenth of the sample, which has 95,000 to 100,000 clones, 80% to 90% seen once. Germline-derived CDR1 and CDR2 are SGHVS and FQNEAQ. The V gene end was trimmed by 4 bases and the J gene end by 1 base; junction bases not matched to a gene: 4. This CDR3 region has 16 residues. The receptor was derived from an adult who received the AZD1222 COVID-19 vaccine. V and J are TRBV7-8 and TRBJ2-7, with 13 bases lining up with TRBD2. The sequencing here drew on peripheral blood, taken 28 days after the second AZD1222 dose. CDR3 amino acids: CASSYGLAGASYEQYF. The CDR3 DNA follows: TGTGCCAGCAGCTACGGACTAGCGGGAGCATCCTACGAGCAGTACTTC.